This T cell receptor (beta chain) was captured by sequencing in a study of T cell clonotyping in hematopoietic cell transplantation. Sequencing was performed with immunoSEQ multiplex PCR; in TCRdb, only in-frame clones are kept and a portion is missing. The data show around 10,000 clones, over 85% seen once. This TCR was recovered from a male patient aged 50 to 60 who had an allogeneic stem cell transplant from a related donor, so T cells may come from the graft donor. Some clones in this sample may be carry-over from other donors' samples. The specimen was PBMCs, collected 100 days after allogeneic stem cell transplant.

The CDR3 is CASSLGPAGIQYF. CDR3 bases: TGTGCCAGCAGCTTGGGACCTGCGGGTATTCAGTACTTC. The chain links TRBV5-8 to TRBJ2-4; tentatively, D is TRBD2 (5 bases). V lost 0 bases to trimming and J lost 10 bases, with 11 bases between them. The CDR3 consists of 13 residues. Germline lookup yields CDR1 SGHTS and CDR2 YDEGEE.